The entry below gives a single TCR beta chain sequence along with its context. This entry is derived from a study of shared T cell receptors in the human thymus. The table came from immunoSEQ multiplex PCR; TCRdb's copy has only in-frame clones and leaves some out. The data contain about 540,000 clones, more than 75% of them seen just once; the ten biggest clones take up roughly 0.013%. The V end was cut by 5 bases, the J end by 0 bases, with 11 bases between. This CDR3 spans 14 amino acids. Germline lookup yields CDR1 SGHTA and CDR2 FQGTGA. This same sample was also taken into another study, of human thymus T cells.

V and J are TRBV7-3 and TRBJ2-7; maybe TRBD2 (6 bases). Sequencing was carried out using thymocytes. The TCR sequence derives from a boy younger than two with a congenital heart defect. The CDR3 is CASSQMGGSYEQYF. CDR3 in DNA: TGTGCCAGCAGCCAGATGGGGGGCTCCTACGAGCAGTACTTC.